The clone carrying this TCR beta chain was observed many times. Its antigen is not identified. TCRdb reprocessed the 5' RACE reads via MiXCR and lists one record per CDR3 protein. This sample has roughly 14,000 distinct CDR3 sequences, with around 20% found just once. The data were taken from a study of T-cell memory formation after mild COVID-19. Whole-study results and caveats: Clones from the second wave (peaking day 37) had unconfirmed SARS-CoV-2 specificity. Memory cells collected pre-infection included some clones that later responded, suggesting cross-reactive memory joined. A second wave expanding day 15 to 37 was CD4+-biased; contracting clones were balanced.

The V end lost 3 bases, the J end lost 2 bases, and 11 bases lay between the germline ends. Germline values: CDR1 SGHVS, CDR2 FNYEAQ. CDR3 length equals 14 residues. The chain recombines TRBV7-6 with TRBJ2-7; a weak D match, TRBD2 (6 bases). This TCR was sampled from a man aged 18 to 30 who had mild COVID-19 (a few samples of this study predate the infection). Cell type and time point are not known. Sample: PBMCs or a T cell subset sorted from them (not recorded which). The CDR3 spells CASSLRGGAYEQYF. CDR3 bases: TGTGCCAGCAGCTTGCGGGGAGGAGCCTACGAGCAGTACTTC.